This T cell receptor beta chain appears in the sequencing data of a study of cytomegalovirus exposure and HLA in healthy donors. Across the study: For the roughly 400 genotyped donors, roughly 81% fell within the Caucasian-associated ancestry cluster. Study findings and constraints: The HLA-A and HLA-B alleles of most subjects were reportedly predicted accurately from TCR beta sequences. Rare TCR sequences predominated, though certain public TCRs were found in many donors. Most TCR beta V segments were productive about 87% or about 30% of the time in an earlier analysis.

The study ran its PCR with 60 Vbeta and 13 Jbeta primers. Profiled with immunoSEQ multiplex PCR; TCRdb holds only in-frame clones, not every one. The table shows 95,000 to 150,000 clones, with about 62% occurring only once. This clone was detected only a few times. The antigen is undetermined. V trimming: 8 bases; J trimming: 1 base; junction bases outside the gene matches: 9. This CDR3 has 15 amino acids. Germline CDR1 is MDHEN and CDR2 is SYDVKM. The clonotype was recovered from a woman between 40 and 55 years old in good health and CMV-seropositive. V and J are TRBV28 and TRBJ1-1; 8 bases are a match to TRBD1. Sequencing input: PBMCs. CDR3 region: CASCLQGASNTEAFF. As DNA, the CDR3 is TGTGCCAGCTGCCTTCAGGGGGCCTCGAACACTGAAGCTTTCTTT.